A single sample is the source of the 32 T cell receptor beta chains below, sequenced in a study of T cells in localized non-small cell lung cancer. Method: immunoSEQ multiplex PCR; TCRdb's copy keeps in-frame clones and lacks some. The repertoire holds 3,000 to 4,500 clones, with approximately 18% as singletons. The material was lung tumor tissue, obtained before any cancer treatment. All receptors derive from a female donor of 60 years or more with stage II lung adenocarcinoma.

Relative to its sample, this clone is medium-sized (0.01 to 0.1%). The rearrangement links TRBV6-8 to TRBJ2-5, with a tentative D call TRBD2 (5 bases). This CDR3 has 17 residues. Per the germline V gene, CDR1 is MNHGY and CDR2 is SAAAGT. V was trimmed by 2 bases and J by 7 bases, leaving 23 bases between them. CDR3 sequence reads: CASSYGSTRAGLGTQYF. The CDR3 DNA reads as TGTGCCAGCAGTTACGGGAGTACCCGGGCCGGATTAGGGACCCAGTACTTC.

This clone was detected only a few times. The rearrangement links TRBV29-1 to TRBJ2-5; D is unresolved. V lost 1 base to trimming and J lost 8 bases, with 17 bases between them. The CDR3 extends over 14 amino acids. The germline gives CDR1 SQVTM, CDR2 ANQGSEA. The CDR3 DNA reads TGCAGCGTTGAAGGTGGCGGTCTTCGTGAAACCCAGTACTTC. It yields the protein CSVEGGGLRETQYF. The whole variable domain, filled in from reference TRBV29-1 and TRBJ2-5, reads SAVISQKPSRDICQRGTSLTIQCQVDSQVTMMFWYRQQPGQSLTLIATANQGSEATYESGFVIDKFPISRPNLTFSTLTVSNMSPEDSSIYLCSVEGGGLRETQYFGPGTRLLVL.

The chain employs TRBV28 and TRBJ1-2; 8 bases align to TRBD1. After removal of 5 bases from V and 4 bases from J, the junction contained 6 bases not matched to a gene. The CDR3 sequence is 14 residues long. From germline, CDR1 is MDHEN and CDR2 SYDVKM. In DNA form, the CDR3 reads TGTGCCAGCAGTCCCGGGACAGGCGTCTATGGCTACACCTTC. Protein: CASSPGTGVYGYTF.

This clone showed up just a few times. The chain is built from TRBV11-3 and TRBJ2-6; no clear D. V was shortened by 8 bases and J by 3 bases, with 14 bases between the two germline ends. Looked up from germline, CDR1 is SGHNT and CDR2 is YENEEA. CDR3 length: 15 residues. The CDR3 DNA sequence: TGTGCCAGCTCAGCACAGCGCTTTGGGGCCAACGTCCTGACTTTC. Translated, it gives CASSAQRFGANVLTF.

This clone is medium-sized by share. The chain recombines TRBV4-1 with TRBJ2-1; tentative D call: TRBD2 (5 bases). Germline assignment: CDR1 MGHRA and CDR2 YSYEKL. V gave up 1 base and J gave up 0 bases, with 16 bases separating them. The CDR3 has 18 residues. The CDR3 sequence is CASSQAPGGLASYNEQFF. The CDR3 bases are TGCGCCAGCAGCCAAGCCCCGGGCGGGCTTGCCTCCTACAATGAGCAGTTCTTC.

In its sample, this clone was seen a few times. This chain connects TRBV6-1 to TRBJ2-3; the D call may be TRBD1 or TRBD2 (5 bases each). V was pared by 1 base and J by 6 bases, with 11 bases between. Germline loops: CDR1 MNHNS, CDR2 SASEGT. The CDR3 runs to 14 residues. The CDR3 sequence: CASSEDRGRDTQYF. CDR3 in DNA: TGTGCCAGCAGTGAAGACCGGGGACGGGATACGCAGTATTTT.

This clone was seen a handful of times. The chain employs TRBV6-8 and TRBJ2-2; D remains ambiguous. V was clipped by 5 bases and J by 10 bases, with 29 bases between them. Germline V lookup: CDR1 MNHGY, CDR2 SAAAGT. The CDR3 consists of 18 residues. The CDR3 region has the DNA TGTGCCAGCAGTGCCCTCATGGGGAACTCCCTAGATTTGAAGGAGCTGTTTTTT. The encoded protein is CASSALMGNSLDLKELFF.

V is TRBV14 and J is TRBJ1-1; TRBD1 matches at 7 bases. The CDR3 extends over 16 amino acids. J lost 7 bases, V lost 1 base, and 12 bases had no gene match. CDR1 and CDR2 (germline): SGHDN, FVKESK. In nucleotides, the CDR3 is TGTGCCAGCAGCCAAGCCCTCAGGGGGAAAGGTGGTGAAGCTTTCTTT. Protein: CASSQALRGKGGEAFF.

This clone was observed once. Sequence at one end of the junction differs from germline and may be a read error. This rearrangement joins TRBV28 to TRBJ2-1, with 7 bases identical to TRBD1. Germline CDR1 MDHEN, CDR2 SYDVKM. The CDR3 covers 18 residues. DNA of the CDR3: TGTGCCAGCAGTCCCTGGGGGCAACAGGGGAACTCCTACAGTGAGCAGTTCTTC. Residues: CASSPWGQQGNSYSEQFF.

The chain employs TRBV28 and TRBJ2-1, with TRBD2 identical over 7 bases. CDR3 length equals 16 residues. V was pared by 3 bases and J by 2 bases, with 7 bases of the junction left unmatched. The germline CDR1 and CDR2 sequences are MDHEN and SYDVKM. The CDR3 region has the DNA TGTGCCAGCAGTTTTTACACTAGCGAACCCTACAATGAGCAGTTCTTC. Amino acids: CASSFYTSEPYNEQFF.

There are a few counts of this clone. This chain connects TRBV19 to TRBJ1-4, with D unresolved. The germline V gene has CDR1 LNHDA and CDR2 SQIVND (reference sequence). V dropped 7 bases and J dropped 8 bases, with 11 bases sitting between them. The CDR3 totals 12 residues. The CDR3 here is CASNGNPEKLFF. CDR3 DNA sequence: TGTGCCAGTAACGGTAATCCCGAAAAACTGTTTTTT.

The chain employs TRBV11-3 and TRBJ2-7, with 7 bases fitting TRBD2. Trimming at V came to 2 bases and at J to 5 bases, leaving 6 bases not matched to a gene. The germline V gene has CDR1 SGHNT and CDR2 YENEEA. The CDR3 length is 14 residues. In DNA, the CDR3 is TGTGCCAGCAGCTTACAGCGGGGCAGGGACGAGCAGTACTTC. Translating it yields CASSLQRGRDEQYF.

This chain connects TRBV9 to TRBJ2-2; D is unclear. The CDR3 contains 14 residues. Germline V gene sequence: CDR1 SGDLS, CDR2 YYNGEE. The V gene lost 5 bases and the J gene lost 1 base, with 9 bases spanning the gap. The CDR3 nucleotides read TGTGCCAGCAGTGAGAGGCGGAACACCGGGGAGCTGTTTTTT. Its protein product is CASSERRNTGELFF.

This clone has only a few counts. V gene TRBV19 combines with J gene TRBJ2-2; D may correspond to TRBD1 or TRBD2 (5 bases each). CDR1 and CDR2 (germline): LNHDA, SQIVND (reference sequence). The V end was cut by 6 bases, the J end by 3 bases, with 17 bases between. This CDR3 is built from 16 residues. CDR3 loop: CASSSNRDGDTGELFF. The CDR3 DNA reads TGTGCCAGTAGCAGTAACCGGGACGGCGACACCGGGGAGCTGTTTTTT.

The chain employs TRBV6-8 and TRBJ2-5; no reliable D call. V was trimmed by 5 bases and J by 3 bases, leaving 7 bases between them. There are 12 residues in the CDR3. Germline lookup yields CDR1 MNHGY and CDR2 SAAAGT. DNA for the CDR3: TGTGCCAGCAGTGAGTTTGAAGAGACCCAGTACTTC. This encodes CASSEFEETQYF.

This clone is labeled as medium-sized. The rearrangement links TRBV6-8 to TRBJ2-3; either TRBD1 or TRBD2 may fit D (5 bases each). Germline CDR1 MNHGY, CDR2 SAAAGT. The CDR3 is 15 amino acids. Trimming pared 5 bases from V and 2 bases from J, leaving 14 bases between. For the CDR3, the DNA is TGTGCCAGCAGTACGGAGGCAGGGCCCACAGATACGCAGTATTTT. Amino acids: CASSTEAGPTDTQYF.

By its share, this clone is medium-sized. The J gene is TRBJ2-2, the V gene TRBV11-3; D might be TRBD2 (6 bases). The CDR3 runs to 14 residues. Per the germline V gene, CDR1 is SGHNT and CDR2 is YENEEA. V lost 3 bases and J 7 bases, leaving 12 bases between the germline ends. The CDR3 spells CASSLGGISGELFF. CDR3 DNA: TGTGCCAGCAGCTTGGGCGGGATCAGCGGGGAGCTGTTTTTT.

Relative to its sample, this clone is medium-sized. The chain couples TRBV6-8 to TRBJ2-1; D gene ambiguous. This CDR3 is 12 amino acids long. V was shortened by 8 bases and J by 2 bases, with 7 bases between the two germline ends. Looked up from germline, CDR1 is MNHGY and CDR2 is SAAAGT. This CDR3 is CASQDPYNEQFF. The CDR3 nucleotides read TGTGCCAGCCAAGACCCCTACAATGAGCAGTTCTTC.

This clone turned up a few times. The V gene is TRBV30, the J gene TRBJ1-2, with D unresolved. The length of the CDR3 is 11 residues. Trimming removed 5 bases at V and 1 base at J, with 5 bases between. Germline V gene data show CDR1 as GTSNPN and CDR2 as SVGIG (reference sequence). This CDR3 is CAWGFNYGYTF. The CDR3 DNA follows: TGTGCCTGGGGATTTAACTATGGCTACACCTTC. Using reference TRBV30 and TRBJ1-2 for the parts outside the CDR3, the full variable domain is SQTIHQWPATLVQPVGSPLSLECTVEGTSNPNLYWYRQAAGRGLQLLFYSVGIGQISSEVPQNLSASRPQDRQFILSSKKLLLSDSGFYLCAWGFNYGYTFGSGTRLTVV.

This clone showed up just a few times. The CDR3 nucleotides read TGTGCCAGCAGTTCCCCTGCGGGAGGCACAGATACGCAGTATTTT. Translation gives CASSSPAGGTDTQYF. The V and J genes are TRBV28 and TRBJ2-3, with 7 bases lining up with TRBD2. The CDR3 totals 15 residues. J lost 1 base, V lost 4 bases, and 5 bases had no gene match. Per the germline V gene, CDR1 is MDHEN and CDR2 is SYDVKM.

This clone showed up just a few times. The chain has TRBV6-8 and TRBJ2-3; D is uncertain. CDR3 length: 15 amino acids. Trimming removed 4 bases from V and 0 bases from J, with 11 bases in between. CDR1 and CDR2 from the germline V gene are MNHGY and SAAAGT. The CDR3 region has the DNA TGTGCCAGCAGTTTTCGTGGGATGAGCACAGATACGCAGTATTTT. It translates to CASSFRGMSTDTQYF.

This clone is classed as medium-sized. The V gene is TRBV11-3, the J gene TRBJ2-1; possibly TRBD2 for D (8 bases). The CDR3 has 15 residues. The germline V and J ends were trimmed by 6 bases and 8 bases, with 20 bases remaining between them. Germline V gene lookup returns CDR1 SGHNT and CDR2 YENEEA. The CDR3 region has the DNA TGTGCCAGCAGTCTGCTAGCGGGTACAGGGGATGAGCAGTTCTTC. This sequence encodes CASSLLAGTGDEQFF.

This clone was counted only a few times. This chain links TRBV11-3 with TRBJ2-1, with 9 positions matching TRBD2. Germline CDR1 is SGHNT and CDR2 is YENEEA. The CDR3 covers 14 residues. Trimming at V came to 1 base and at J to 8 bases, leaving 3 bases not matched to a gene. CDR3 DNA: TGTGCCAGCAGCTTAGTTAGCGGGAGAGATGAGCAGTTCTTC. Translation: CASSLVSGRDEQFF.

This clone was observed a handful of times. The J gene is TRBJ2-7, the V gene TRBV6-8, with D unresolved. This CDR3 has 12 residues. V was shortened by 5 bases and J by 6 bases, with 11 bases between the two germline ends. Germline lookup yields CDR1 MNHGY and CDR2 SAAAGT. This CDR3 is CASSPRTGEQYF. CDR3 DNA sequence: TGTGCCAGCAGTCCTCGGACCGGCGAGCAGTACTTC.

The table lists this clone with a few counts. The CDR3 DNA sequence: TGTGCCAGCAGTGTGAATCCGGGACATAGGACAGATACGCAGTATTTT. Amino acid sequence: CASSVNPGHRTDTQYF. The chain combines TRBV9 with TRBJ2-3; possible D gene TRBD1, 6 bases. Germline CDR1 and CDR2: SGDLS and YYNGEE. The CDR3 has 16 residues. The V end lost 5 bases, the J end lost 3 bases, and 19 bases lay between the germline ends.

This clone has more than one count but fewer than ten. The rearrangement links TRBV28 to TRBJ1-1; no definite D call. The V end lost 2 bases, the J end lost 5 bases, and 6 bases lay between the germline ends. The germline gives CDR1 MDHEN, CDR2 SYDVKM. The CDR3 has 12 residues. The DNA for the CDR3 is TGTGCCAGCAGTTTAAGCGGGACTGAAGCTTTCTTT. Protein: CASSLSGTEAFF.

The chain couples TRBV28 to TRBJ1-3, with D perhaps matching TRBD1 (6 bases). This CDR3 region has 14 residues. CDR1 and CDR2 from the germline V gene are MDHEN and SYDVKM. Trimming removed 6 bases from V and 3 bases from J, with 12 bases in between. CDR3 amino acids: CASSPTGYGNTIYF. The DNA of the CDR3 is TGTGCCAGCAGCCCAACAGGGTATGGAAACACCATATATTTT.

This chain connects TRBV29-1 to TRBJ1-2; D uncertain. This CDR3 is built from 12 residues. Germline CDR1 SQVTM, CDR2 ANQGSEA. The V and J ends lost 0 bases and 7 bases respectively, with 9 bases between them. The CDR3 region has the DNA TGCAGCGTTGAAGATGGAAGGGCTGGCTACACCTTC. Translated, it gives CSVEDGRAGYTF.

This rearrangement joins TRBV28 to TRBJ2-1; TRBD2 matches at 9 bases. The length of the CDR3 is 16 residues. Trimming cost V 6 bases and J 8 bases; bases outside gene matches: 14. Looked up from germline, CDR1 is MDHEN and CDR2 is SYDVKM. CDR3 loop: CASRVAGTSRSDEQFF. The CDR3 bases are TGTGCCAGCAGGGTGGCGGGGACTAGCCGATCCGATGAGCAGTTCTTC.

This clone was counted a few times. This chain uses TRBV28 with TRBJ2-7, with 8 bases fitting TRBD2. The CDR3 is 14 residues long. The J segment lost 5 bases and the V segment lost 7 bases, leaving 10 bases of the junction unmatched. CDR1 and CDR2 from the germline V gene are MDHEN and SYDVKM. CDR3: CASTLERESNEQYF. CDR3 in DNA: TGTGCCAGCACCCTTGAGCGGGAGTCAAACGAGCAGTACTTC.

The chain uses TRBV6-8 and TRBJ2-7; 10 bases line up with TRBD1. Trimming at V came to 5 bases and at J to 2 bases, leaving 6 bases not matched to a gene. The CDR3 covers 15 residues. Germline lookup yields CDR1 MNHGY and CDR2 SAAAGT. The CDR3 sequence is CASSVMGQGTYEQYF. The DNA of the CDR3 is TGTGCCAGCAGTGTGATGGGACAGGGGACCTACGAGCAGTACTTC.

This clone was seen more than once but under ten times. The rearrangement uses TRBV18 and TRBJ1-3; TRBD1 is a possible D gene (6 bases). V was shortened by 3 bases and J by 0 bases, with 15 bases between the two germline ends. Germline CDR1 KGHSH, CDR2 LQKENI. The CDR3 runs to 17 residues. The CDR3 coding sequence is TGTGCCAGCTCACCTTCGGGACAAAGTAACTCTGGAAACACCATATATTTT. It is translated as CASSPSGQSNSGNTIYF.